This T cell receptor beta chain came from a study of control samples from healthy donors and cancer patients. Using immunoSEQ multiplex PCR, the repertoire was profiled, and TCRdb retains in-frame clones only, with some absent. This table has tens of thousands of clones, approximately 85% appearing once. The V and J ends lost 4 bases and 6 bases, in that order; junction bases with no gene match: 5. CDR1 is SGHRS, CDR2 YFSETQ, per germline. This CDR3 region has 14 residues. The sequence was obtained from a man over 45 in good health. Sequencing was performed on blood. The rearrangement links TRBV5-1 to TRBJ2-3, with 10 nucleotides matching TRBD1. CDR3 protein: CASSAGTGVDTQYF. The CDR3, as DNA: TGCGCCAGCAGCGCAGGGACAGGGGTCGATACGCAGTATTTT.